Sequencing of this T cell receptor beta chain was carried out in a study of siplizumab effects on memory and regulatory T cells. TCRdb keeps only in-frame clones here, not all; method: immunoSEQ multiplex PCR. This sample has about 110,000 clones, with roughly 94% found just once. Points from the study as a whole: There were only a minor fraction of alloreactive clones that mapped to unstimulated subsets. Naive T cells apparently outstripped memory cells in diversity and seemed major alloresponse contributors. Proliferating siplizumab-cultured Tregs lacked confirmed suppressive function.

Of note for this clone: Its specificity is unknown.

Looked up from germline, CDR1 is SGHRS and CDR2 is YFSETQ. The CDR3 sequence is 14 residues long. Trimming shortened V by 4 bases and J by 1 base, and 8 bases separated the two germline ends. The receptor comes from a human donor in good health. This chain joins TRBV5-1 and TRBJ2-2, with a weak D call TRBD2 (5 bases). The sequenced sample was Tregs sorted from blood. This CDR3 reads CASSDGLNTGELFF. Here the CDR3 DNA reads TGCGCCAGCAGCGATGGACTGAACACCGGGGAGCTGTTTTTT.